This TCR beta chain emerged from a study of blood T cells in healthy people across ages. Using a J-beta primer mix together with a sample-barcoded 5' primer, a second PCR was run for roughly 6 to 11 cycles. One entry per CDR3 protein results from TCRdb running MiXCR on the 5' RACE reads. The sample holds around 1.5 million distinct CDR3 sequences, around 35% seen once. CDR1 and CDR2 (germline): SGHAT, FQNNGV. The V end lost 1 base, the J end lost 3 bases, and 12 bases lay between the germline ends. The CDR3 is 15 residues long. The study's findings and limits: Naive CD4+ cells and diversity were both higher in long-lived donors than in aged donors. Naive T cell percentage strongly correlated with TCR beta diversity. The fall in TCR beta diversity per million T cells was roughly linear with age.

Individuals who donated were healthy Caucasians from Russia aged about 6 to 100. Comments on this clonotype: Antigen: not known.

The receptor was derived from a woman aged 30 to 39 in good health. V is TRBV11-2 and J is TRBJ1-1; unclear D gene. The material sequenced was blood. The chain's CDR3 is CASSLVEGRHTEAFF. The CDR3 coding sequence is TGTGCCAGCAGCTTAGTAGAGGGCCGACACACTGAAGCTTTCTTT.